This T cell receptor beta chain originates from a study of monozygotic twins with inflammatory bowel disease. Each CDR3 protein gets one entry in TCRdb, which reprocessed the 5' RACE reads and gives no DNA. The sample table includes hundreds of thousands of distinct CDR3 sequences. The CDR3 contains 14 residues. The germline gives CDR1 MNHNY, CDR2 SVGAGI (reference sequence). The sequence was obtained from a human donor with ulcerative colitis or Crohn's disease, or a healthy co-twin of an affected twin (not recorded which). Sequencing was performed on blood. This chain joins TRBV6-6 and TRBJ1-1. CDR3 region: CASLRADGSTEAFF.